This T cell receptor (beta chain) was recovered during a study of beta chain features in type 1 diabetes. Whole-study findings and limits: Insertion counts at VDJ junctions were lower in type 1 diabetes patients, who also showed more deletions there. Compared to healthy donors, patients appeared to have naive, central memory and Treg TCRB repertoires that were more alike.

Turning to this clone: What it binds is not known.

Expressed TCRB transcripts were sequenced because the entire RNA isolate underwent reverse transcription. Produced via immunoSEQ multiplex PCR; TCRdb's table is partial and in-frame only. The sample lists around 400,000 clones; over 10% were seen once. The CDR3 covers 17 residues. After removal of 4 bases from V and 7 bases from J, the junction contained 15 bases not matched to a gene. Germline assignment: CDR1 MNHEY and CDR2 SMNVEV (reference sequence). This sequence was found in a man aged 18-30 years in good health. The sequencing input was naive CD4+ T cells from blood. The V and J genes are TRBV27 and TRBJ2-5; 10 bases line up with TRBD1. CDR3 residues: CASSSPTRDRGRGTQYF. The DNA of the CDR3 is TGTGCCAGCAGTTCCCCCACCCGGGACAGGGGAAGGGGGACCCAGTACTTC.